The 19 T cell receptor beta chains reported below all come from one sample, sequenced in a study of T-cell reconstitution after alpha-beta-depleted transplantation in children. This sample's TCRbeta library carried unique molecular identifier barcodes. MiXCR, run by TCRdb on the PCR reads, gives a single entry per CDR3 protein. The sample shows some 600,000 distinct CDR3 sequences, around 13% of them seen only once. The sequencing used PBMCs, mostly from graft donor cells, collected 360 days after TCRalphabeta/CD19-depleted stem cell transplant. These receptors originate from a male patient aged 5 to 17 who had a stem cell transplant for acute myeloid leukemia, so the T cells may come from the graft donor.

This clonotype was observed a few times. This rearrangement joins TRBV7-8 to TRBJ2-4; perhaps TRBD2 as D (5 bases). The V gene lost 4 bases and the J gene lost 2 bases, with 15 bases spanning the gap. The CDR3 is 16 amino acids. Per germline, CDR1 SGHVS and CDR2 FQNEAQ. The chain's CDR3 is CASSSLADGTKNIQYF. As DNA, the CDR3 is TGTGCCAGCAGCTCCCTCGCAGACGGGACCAAAAACATTCAGTACTTC.

This clonotype was seen a handful of times. V and J are TRBV20-1 and TRBJ2-1; 7 bases are shared with TRBD2. This CDR3 has 18 residues. Looked up from germline, CDR1 is DFQATT and CDR2 is SNEGSKA (reference sequence). V was clipped by 0 bases and J by 4 bases; unmatched bases: 15. The CDR3: CSARDPLPSGLSYNEQFF. As DNA, the CDR3 is TGCAGTGCTAGAGATCCCCTCCCATCGGGACTATCTTACAATGAGCAGTTCTTC.

The chain recombines TRBV11-3 with TRBJ2-3, with TRBD2 identical over 10 bases. The V gene end was trimmed by 3 bases and the J gene end by 2 bases; junction bases not matched to a gene: 5. The germline V gene has CDR1 SGHNT and CDR2 YENEEA. The CDR3 has 16 amino acids. CDR3 amino acids: CASSLGTSANTDTQYF. CDR3 sequence (DNA): TGTGCCAGCAGCTTGGGGACTAGCGCTAACACAGATACGCAGTATTTT.

This clonotype was seen only a few times. This chain links TRBV7-3 with TRBJ1-6; maybe TRBD1 (5 bases). V was trimmed by 1 base and J by 8 bases, leaving 6 bases between them. Germline lookup yields CDR1 SGHTA and CDR2 FQGTGA. The CDR3 is 13 amino acids. This CDR3 reads CASSLRQYSPLHF. DNA of the CDR3: TGTGCCAGCAGCTTAAGACAGTATTCACCCCTCCACTTT.

This clonotype occurred once. The chain has TRBV12-3 or TRBV12-4 and TRBJ2-5, with 10 nucleotides matching TRBD1. The V and J ends lost 1 base and 3 bases, in that order; junction bases with no gene match: 8. There are 17 residues in the CDR3. CDR3 DNA: TGTGCCAGCAGTTTAGATGACAGGGGGCCATACGAAGAGACCCAGTACTTC. Translated, it gives CASSLDDRGPYEETQYF.

The rearrangement joins TRBV29-1 to TRBJ2-4, with 8 bases fitting TRBD2. After removal of 5 bases from V and 1 base from J, the junction contained 22 bases not matched to a gene. This CDR3 comprises 20 residues. CDR1 SQVTM and CDR2 ANQGSEA come from the germline V gene. In DNA, the CDR3 is TGCAGCGTTTTGCTCCTGCCGGGACTAGTCCCCGAGGAGGCCAAAAACATTCAGTACTTC. The encoded protein is CSVLLLPGLVPEEAKNIQYF.

The chain links TRBV29-1 to TRBJ2-7; unclear D gene. The V end lost 6 bases, the J end lost 3 bases, and 12 bases lay between the germline ends. CDR1 and CDR2 from the germline V gene are SQVTM and ANQGSEA. This CDR3 spans 12 amino acids. This CDR3 is CSVVGRIYEQYF. The CDR3 nucleotides are TGCAGCGTGGTAGGCAGGATCTACGAGCAGTACTTC.

The chain recombines TRBV29-1 with TRBJ2-1; D remains ambiguous. V lost 7 bases and J lost 4, with 17 bases in between. Germline-derived CDR1 and CDR2 are SQVTM and ANQGSEA. The CDR3 is made up of 14 amino acids. This chain's CDR3 is CSALIKERYNEQFF. The CDR3 coding sequence is TGCAGCGCCCTAATAAAGGAGCGTTACAATGAGCAGTTCTTC.

This clonotype has just a few counts. This sequence joins TRBV29-1 and TRBJ2-3, with 10 nucleotides matching TRBD2. V dropped 4 bases and J dropped 2; count of bases not matched to a gene: 3. Germline-derived CDR1 and CDR2 are SQVTM and ANQGSEA. CDR3 size: 14 residues. In nucleotides, the CDR3 is TGCAGCGTTGGACTAGCGGGCCCCACAGATACGCAGTATTTT. Translated: CSVGLAGPTDTQYF.

There are a few counts of this clonotype. V gene TRBV6-1 combines with J gene TRBJ2-7; 10 bases map to TRBD2. Unmatched junction bases numbered 4, after V lost 7 bases and J lost 4 bases. There are 13 residues in the CDR3. Looked up from germline, CDR1 is MNHNS and CDR2 is SASEGT. The CDR3 coding sequence is TGTGCCAGCATCCCTAGCGGGAGATACGAGCAGTACTTC. It specifies CASIPSGRYEQYF.

Only a few counts were recorded for this clonotype. This sequence joins TRBV11-2 and TRBJ2-2; 12 positions agree with TRBD2. CDR3 length: 17 amino acids. Germline V gives CDR1 SGHAT, CDR2 FQNNGV. J was trimmed by 6 bases and V by 5 bases; bases with no gene match: 10. CDR3 region: CASSHRWTSGISGELFF. CDR3 in DNA: TGTGCCAGCAGCCATCGTTGGACTAGCGGGATATCCGGGGAGCTGTTTTTT.

This clonotype was counted a few times. The J gene is TRBJ2-7, the V gene TRBV9, with D possibly TRBD2 on 5 matching bases. V gave up 0 bases and J gave up 3 bases, with 10 bases separating them. The CDR3 runs 14 residues. The germline CDR1 and CDR2 sequences are SGDLS and YYNGEE. This CDR3 is CASSVAPRDYEQYF. In DNA, the CDR3 is TGTGCCAGCAGCGTAGCCCCCCGGGACTACGAGCAGTACTTC.

The chain has TRBV20-1 and TRBJ2-3; D may be TRBD1 or TRBD2 (6 bases each). The germline CDR1 and CDR2 sequences are DFQATT and SNEGSKA (reference sequence). The CDR3 totals 18 residues. V dropped 6 bases and J dropped 0 bases, with 25 bases sitting between them. The DNA for the CDR3 is TGCAGTGCAACCCCGGGGGCCGTGCTACCACCTAGCACAGATACGCAGTATTTT. It translates to CSATPGAVLPPSTDTQYF.

V and J are TRBV5-1 and TRBJ2-1; TRBD1 aligns across 7 bases. V dropped 4 bases and J dropped 2; count of bases not matched to a gene: 6. The germline gives CDR1 SGHRS, CDR2 YFSETQ. The CDR3 spans 15 residues. The CDR3 bases are TGCGCCAGCAGCCCCCGGGGACAGCCCTACAATGAGCAGTTCTTC. Its protein product is CASSPRGQPYNEQFF.

This clonotype was seen a handful of times. The chain's CDR3 is CASSGDTSYEQYF. Written as DNA, the CDR3 is TGCGCCAGCAGCGGGGACACCTCCTACGAGCAGTACTTC. The chain employs TRBV5-1 and TRBJ2-7; D might be TRBD1 (6 bases). The V end was cut by 4 bases, the J end by 0 bases, with 8 bases between. The germline V gene encodes CDR1 SGHRS and CDR2 YFSETQ. The CDR3 has 13 amino acids.

This clonotype was seen a few times. The genes are TRBV5-1 and TRBJ2-5; a weak D match, TRBD2 (5 bases). The CDR3 length is 12 residues. The germline V and J ends were trimmed by 0 bases and 14 bases, with 14 bases remaining between them. Germline loops: CDR1 SGHRS, CDR2 YFSETQ. The CDR3 coding sequence is TGCGCCAGCAGCTTGGCTACTGGGAGTAAATACTTC. Its protein is CASSLATGSKYF.

This clonotype has just a few counts. CDR3 sequence: CASSQDRRGPYEQYF. Here the CDR3 DNA reads TGTGCCAGCAGCCAAGATAGGCGGGGGCCGTACGAGCAGTACTTC. V and J are TRBV3-1 and TRBJ2-7, with a tentative D call TRBD2 (7 bases). V was trimmed by 0 bases and J by 4 bases, leaving 13 bases between them. Per the germline V gene, CDR1 is LGHDT and CDR2 is YNNKEL (reference sequence). CDR3 size: 15 residues.

This clonotype was seen at least ten times. The chain recombines TRBV6-5 with TRBJ1-6; D call uncertain. The CDR3 is made up of 16 amino acids. Germline-derived CDR1 and CDR2 are MNHEY and SVGAGI. The V gene lost 5 bases and the J gene lost 0 bases, with 11 bases spanning the gap. The DNA of the CDR3 is TGTGCCAGCAGTAACGTCCTTAGCTCCTATAATTCACCCCTCCACTTT. Its protein product is CASSNVLSSYNSPLHF.

This clonotype appeared many times. This rearrangement joins TRBV28 to TRBJ2-7; D is unresolved. CDR3 length: 10 amino acids. Between the trimmed V and J ends, which lost 8 bases and 4 bases, there was a span of 6 bases. Looked up from germline, CDR1 is MDHEN and CDR2 is SYDVKM. CDR3 amino acids: CASALYEQYF. The DNA for the CDR3 is TGTGCCAGCGCTCTTTACGAGCAGTACTTC.